These T cell receptor beta chains were read from a single sample in a study of blood T cell repertoires in COVID-19. The protocol was immunoSEQ multiplex PCR, while the TCRdb copy is restricted to in-frame clones and leaves out a portion. The table has 140,000 to 150,000 clones, roughly 90% seen once; the top ten hold about 2.1%. The sequenced sample consisted of peripheral blood. Receptors originate from a human donor in a cohort sampled during active COVID-19. CDR3s include the opening cysteine and the closing phenylalanine or tryptophan. A D gene is named only where the DNA matches it firmly. Size values are once, few and many counts, or a class for expanded clones, and some rows have none.

>-|TRBJ2-1|TRBV5-6|-
TGTGCCAGCAGCCCCCTGGGGGAGGCCAGATACAATGAGCAGTTCTTC
CASSPLGEARYNEQFF
>few|TRBJ1-6|TRBV9|TRBD1
TGTGCCAGCAGCGTAAAGGGGGCAGGGGGAAGGAATTCACCCCTCCACTTT
CASSVKGAGGRNSPLHF
>-|TRBJ1-1|TRBV6-6|TRBD1
TGTGCCAGCAGCCTATTCGGACAGGGGAACACTGAAGCTTTCTTT
CASSLFGQGNTEAFF
>-|TRBJ1-5|TRBV6-2/TRBV6-3|-
TGTGCCAGCAGTTACGGGGGGGGTCAGCCCCAGCATTTT
CASSYGGGQPQHF
>-|TRBJ2-5|TRBV4-1|-
TGCGCCAGCACCAGGGGTATCATGTCTGGGGAGACCCAGTACTTC
CASTRGIMSGETQYF
>-|TRBJ1-1|TRBV7-9|-
TGTGCCAGCAGCATCGTCACGGAGGGGGCTTTCTTT
CASSIVTEGAFF
>-|TRBJ2-1|TRBV7-8|TRBD2
TGTGCCAGCAGCTTAGTGATTCGGACTAGCGGGAGTGAGCAGTTCTTC
CASSLVIRTSGSEQFF
>-|TRBJ1-4|TRBV19|-
TGTGCCAGTAGTTCCCGGGTTGCTAATGAAAAACTGTTTTTT
CASSSRVANEKLFF
>-|TRBJ2-1|TRBV10-2|TRBD2
TGCGCCAGCACACCAAGACTAGCGGGGGGAGGGGAGCAGTTCTTC
CASTPRLAGGGEQFF
>few|TRBJ2-5|TRBV5-1|TRBD2
TGCGCCAGCAGCTTGGCGCGGGGGGGCCAAGAGACCCAGTACTTC
CASSLARGGQETQYF
>-|TRBJ2-1|TRBV5-1|-
TGCGCCAGCAGCTTGCAGGGCCCCGGAGACTTTAATGAGCAGTTCTTC
CASSLQGPGDFNEQFF
>-|TRBJ2-5|TRBV29-1|-
TGCAGCGCCACCCGGGGGCAAGAGACCCAGTACTTC
CSATRGQETQYF
>-|TRBJ1-1|TRBV30|-
TGTGCCTGGAGTGGACAGTCGAACACTGAAGCTTTCTTT
CAWSGQSNTEAFF
>-|TRBJ2-7|TRBV7-8|-
TGTGCCAGCAGCAAAGTCGGGTTGGCAGACGCATACGAGCAGTACTTC
CASSKVGLADAYEQYF
>-|TRBJ2-1|TRBV5-6|-
TGTGCCAGCAGCCCAGGAACAGGGGGGGTCTACAATGAGCAGTTCTTC
CASSPGTGGVYNEQFF
>once|TRBJ2-7|TRBV5-1|TRBD1
TGCGCCAGCAGCAGCGAGGGACAGGACCACGAGCAGTACTTC
CASSSEGQDHEQYF
>-|TRBJ2-1|TRBV6-5|TRBD2
TGTGCCAGCAGATCGCTAGCGGTATTCTACAATGAGCAGTTCTTC
CASRSLAVFYNEQFF
>-|TRBJ2-5|TRBV11-1|TRBD1
TGTGCCAGCCGGGACAGCCCTCAGGAGACCCAGTACTTC
CASRDSPQETQYF
>-|TRBJ1-1|TRBV21-1|-
TGTGCCAGCAGCAAAGTCCCCAGGGGAGTTGAAGCTTTCTTT
CASSKVPRGVEAFF
>-|TRBJ1-1|TRBV28|TRBD1
TGTGCCAGCAGACGACCACGAATCAACAGGGGGAACACTGAAGCTTTCTTT
CASRRPRINRGNTEAFF
>-|TRBJ1-4|TRBV28|-
TGTGCCAGCAGTTTAATTTTCGGGGGGAGTGAAAAACTGTTTTTT
CASSLIFGGSEKLFF
>-|TRBJ2-5|TRBV4-2|-
TGTGCCAGCAGCCCCGGGACAAACCTAGAGACCCAGTACTTC
CASSPGTNLETQYF
>-|TRBJ1-1|TRBV28|-
TGTGCCAGCAGGGCATCCGGGGGGGGCCGTACTGAAGCTTTCTTT
CASRASGGGRTEAFF
>few|TRBJ2-7|TRBV30|-
TGTGCCTGGAGGTCGGGTACTGCCTACGAGCAGTACTTC
CAWRSGTAYEQYF
>-|TRBJ2-1|TRBV4-3|TRBD1
TGCGCCAGCAGCCAGTGGCTGGGACAGGGCAACAATGAGCAGTTCTTC
CASSQWLGQGNNEQFF
>once|TRBJ2-3|TRBV7-2|TRBD2
TGTGCCAGCACCAACCACCCGGGACTAGCGGGAGCGCCGGGAACGCAGTATTTT
CASTNHPGLAGAPGTQYF
>-|TRBJ2-7|TRBV4-3|-
TGCGCCAGCAGCCATGGCAACTCCTACGAGCAGTACTTC
CASSHGNSYEQYF
>-|TRBJ2-7|TRBV27|-
TGTGCCAGCAGTTTCGGGGTGGGCTACGAGCAGTACTTC
CASSFGVGYEQYF
>-|TRBJ1-4|TRBV11-2|TRBD1
TGTGCCAGCAGCTTAAGAAGAACAGGGGGGCTGTTTTTT
CASSLRRTGGLFF
>-|TRBJ1-1|TRBV10-3|-
TGTGCCATCAGTGGACAGTTGAACACTGAAGCTTTCTTT
CAISGQLNTEAFF
>-|TRBJ2-1|TRBV20-1|-
TGCAGTGCTAGTTTAGGGACTTCCTACAATGAGCAGTTCTTC
CSASLGTSYNEQFF
>-|TRBJ2-7|TRBV18|-
TGTGCCAGCTCACCGAGCGTAGCGAGGAGGGAGGAGCAGTACTTC
CASSPSVARREEQYF
>-|TRBJ2-1|TRBV9|-
TGTGCCAGCAGCGTAGCCCTAAGTGGCTCCTACAATGAGCAGTTCTTC
CASSVALSGSYNEQFF
>-|TRBJ2-5|TRBV9|TRBD2
TGTGCCAGCAGCGCTAGCGGGGCTACGCAAGAGACCCAGTACTTC
CASSASGATQETQYF
>-|TRBJ1-1|TRBV7-9|TRBD1
TGTGCCAGCAGCACGGGACAGGGGATATGGACTGAAGCTTTCTTT
CASSTGQGIWTEAFF
>once|TRBJ1-2|TRBV5-8|TRBD1
TGTGCCAGCAGCCCGGACAGGAGTAACTATGGCTACACCTTC
CASSPDRSNYGYTF